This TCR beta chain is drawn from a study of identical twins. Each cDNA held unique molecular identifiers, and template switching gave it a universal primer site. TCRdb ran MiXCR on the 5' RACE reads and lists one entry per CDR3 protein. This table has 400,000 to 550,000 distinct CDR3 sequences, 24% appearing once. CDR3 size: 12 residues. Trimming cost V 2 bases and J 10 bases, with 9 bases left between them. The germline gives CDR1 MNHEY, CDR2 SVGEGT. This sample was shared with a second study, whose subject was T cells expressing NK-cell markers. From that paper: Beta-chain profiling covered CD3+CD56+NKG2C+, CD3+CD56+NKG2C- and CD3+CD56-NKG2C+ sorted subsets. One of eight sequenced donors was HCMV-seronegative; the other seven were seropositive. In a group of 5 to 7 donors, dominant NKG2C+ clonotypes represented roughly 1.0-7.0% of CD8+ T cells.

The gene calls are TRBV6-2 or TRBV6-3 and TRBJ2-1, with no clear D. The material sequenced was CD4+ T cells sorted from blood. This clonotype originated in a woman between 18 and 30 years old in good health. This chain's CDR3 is CASSYVRYEQFF. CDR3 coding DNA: TGTGCCAGCAGTTACGTCCGCTACGAGCAGTTCTTC.